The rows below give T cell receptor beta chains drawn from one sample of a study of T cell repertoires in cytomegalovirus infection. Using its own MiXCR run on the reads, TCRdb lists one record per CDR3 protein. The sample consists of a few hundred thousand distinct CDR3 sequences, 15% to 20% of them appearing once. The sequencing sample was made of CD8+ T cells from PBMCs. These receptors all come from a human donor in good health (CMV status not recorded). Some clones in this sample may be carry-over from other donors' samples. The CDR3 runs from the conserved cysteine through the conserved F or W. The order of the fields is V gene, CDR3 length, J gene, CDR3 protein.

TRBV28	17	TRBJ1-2	CASGTPGRGAPNYGYTF
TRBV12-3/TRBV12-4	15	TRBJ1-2	CASSSGQGSTYGYTF
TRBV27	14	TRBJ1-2	CASSLSAGNYGYTF
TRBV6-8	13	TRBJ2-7	CASSYETGYEQYF
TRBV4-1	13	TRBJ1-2	CASSHPGGHGYTF
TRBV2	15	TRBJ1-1	CASIRDTNRGTEAFF
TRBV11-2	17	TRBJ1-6	CASSGLQGAQGGSPLHF
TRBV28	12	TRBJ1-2	CASSPYVWGSTF
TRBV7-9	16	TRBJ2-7	CASSQADGTDSYEQYF
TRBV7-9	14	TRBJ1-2	CASSLGGPPYGYTF
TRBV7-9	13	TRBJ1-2	CASSLGELYGYTF
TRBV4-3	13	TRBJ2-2	CASERTSTGELFF
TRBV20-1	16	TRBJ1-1	CSARDLSGTVNTEAFF
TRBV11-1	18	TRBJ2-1	CASSSAFGTGGKYNEQFF
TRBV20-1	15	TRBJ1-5	CSARPRTGKNQPQHF
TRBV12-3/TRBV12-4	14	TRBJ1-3	CASSFTPPGNTIYF
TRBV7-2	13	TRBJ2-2	CASSLLLTGELFF
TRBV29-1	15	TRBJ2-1	CSVEGGQGAYNEQFF
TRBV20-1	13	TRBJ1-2	CSARPGQNYGYTF
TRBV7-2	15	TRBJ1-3	CASRLPGQGGNTIYF
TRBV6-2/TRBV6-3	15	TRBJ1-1	CASSSQTGFYTEAFF
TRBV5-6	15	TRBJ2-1	CASSLGQGVYNEQFF
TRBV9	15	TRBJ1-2	CASSVSGQINYGYTF
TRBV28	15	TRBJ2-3	CASSSPRGLTDTQYF
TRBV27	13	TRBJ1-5	CASGRGGEQPQHF